These 24 T cell receptor beta chains came from one sample sequenced in a study of T cells expressing NK-cell markers. TCRdb re-analyzed the 5' RACE reads; it lists each CDR3 protein once, without DNA. With a few hundred thousand distinct CDR3 sequences in the sample, the ten largest clones hold 3% to 4.5%. The sequenced sample was blood T cells: a sorted CD56 or NKG2C T cell subset, CD4+ or CD8+ T cells, or bulk PBMC T cells (not recorded which). These receptors were taken from a man in his late teens or twenties in good health.

The chain joins TRBV6-5 to TRBJ1-5; absent DNA, TCRdb's TRBD1 call cannot be checked. Germline V CDR1 and CDR2: MNHEY, SVGAGI. The CDR3 has 14 amino acids. CDR3 protein: CASSARDGQWPQHF.

The rearrangement joins TRBV5-1 to TRBJ1-1; checking the TCRdb D call of TRBD1 is not possible without DNA. The CDR3 extends over 16 amino acids. Germline values: CDR1 SGHRS, CDR2 YFSETQ. CDR3 in amino acids: CASSLVHRGVGTEAFF. Full variable domain (missing parts from reference TRBV5-1 and TRBJ1-1): KAGVTQTPRYLIKTRGQQVTLSCSPISGHRSVSWYQQTPGQGLQFLFEYFSETQRNKGNFPGRFSGRQFSNSRSEMNVSTLELGDSALYLCASSLVHRGVGTEAFFGQGTRLTVV.

The gene calls are TRBV5-1 and TRBJ1-4. Germline CDR1 reads SGHRS; CDR2 reads YFSETQ. The CDR3 has 14 residues. The CDR3 reads CASSLEGREEKLFF. Full variable domain (outside the CDR3, taken from reference TRBV5-1 and TRBJ1-4): KAGVTQTPRYLIKTRGQQVTLSCSPISGHRSVSWYQQTPGQGLQFLFEYFSETQRNKGNFPGRFSGRQFSNSRSEMNVSTLELGDSALYLCASSLEGREEKLFFGSGTQLSVL.

CDR3 protein: CSAIFSAGARHEQFF. The V gene is TRBV29-1, the J gene TRBJ2-1; the D call from TCRdb, TRBD2, cannot be confirmed without DNA. Germline CDR1 and CDR2: SQVTM and ANQGSEA. This CDR3 is built from 15 residues.

The J gene is TRBJ2-3, the V gene TRBV7-2; no DNA is available, so the TRBD1 call from TCRdb remains unchecked. The CDR3 is made up of 15 amino acids. CDR1 is SGHTA, CDR2 FQGNSA, per germline. This chain's CDR3 is CASSSPGQGVMTQYF.

The chain couples TRBV7-2 to TRBJ2-1; as DNA is missing, the TRBD2 call by TCRdb cannot be tested. The CDR3 loop spans 15 amino acids. Germline-derived CDR1 and CDR2 are SGHTA and FQGNSA. This CDR3 is CASSPTSGVVNEQFF.

The chain employs TRBV29-1 and TRBJ2-1; TCRdb gives TRBD2 as the D gene, but with no DNA this cannot be confirmed. This CDR3 contains 14 residues. CDR1 and CDR2 from the germline V gene are SQVTM and ANQGSEA. The CDR3 loop is CSGEGLAGYNEQFF.

V gene TRBV20-1 combines with J gene TRBJ1-1; there is no DNA to check the TCRdb D call of TRBD1. Germline CDR1 is DFQATT and CDR2 is SNEGSKA (reference sequence). The CDR3 contains 14 residues. The CDR3 region is CSAGAGVGYTEAFF.

CDR3 sequence: CASSRESLAGVTGELFF. The V call is TRBV6-1, the J call TRBJ2-2. This CDR3 has 17 amino acids. CDR1 is MNHNS and CDR2 is SASEGT in the germline V gene.

The chain combines TRBV5-1 with TRBJ1-1; TCRdb proposes TRBD1, but this gene call is untestable without DNA. Germline V gene lookup returns CDR1 SGHRS and CDR2 YFSETQ. The CDR3 loop spans 15 amino acids. The CDR3 protein is CASSLGSTGTEQAFF.

This chain connects TRBV7-9 to TRBJ1-3; no DNA is available, so the TRBD1 call from TCRdb remains unchecked. The germline CDR1 and CDR2 sequences are SEHNR and FQNEAQ (reference sequence). The CDR3 runs 15 residues. CDR3 region: CASSLGQAFENTIYF.

The V gene is TRBV7-3, the J gene TRBJ2-1; no DNA is available, so the TRBD2 call from TCRdb remains unchecked. This CDR3 has 13 amino acids. Germline CDR1 SGHTA, CDR2 FQGTGA. This chain's CDR3 is CASSWAREDEQFF. The full variable domain, with the rest looked up from reference TRBV7-3 and TRBJ2-1, is GAGVSQTPSNKVTEKGKYVELRCDPISGHTALYWYRQSLGQGPEFLIYFQGTGAADDSGLPNDRFFAVRPEGSVSTLKIQRTERGDSAVYLCASSWAREDEQFFGPGTRLTVL.

The chain is built from TRBV12-3 or TRBV12-4 and TRBJ2-5; TCRdb outputs TRBD1, but without DNA this stays unchecked. This CDR3 spans 17 amino acids. The CDR3 is CASSRETWERRQETQYF.

The CDR3 is CATSSSPRNQPQHF. The rearrangement uses TRBV15 and TRBJ1-5. CDR1 and CDR2 from the germline V gene are LNHNV and YYDKDF (reference sequence). There are 14 residues in the CDR3. The full variable domain, completed using reference TRBV15 and TRBJ1-5, is DAMVIQNPRYQVTQFGKPVTLSCSQTLNHNVMYWYQQKSSQAPKLLFHYYDKDFNNEADTPDNFQSRRPNTSFCFLDIRSPGLGDTAMYLCATSSSPRNQPQHFGDGTRLSIL.

The chain's CDR3 is CASSPKQGATLESEQFF. J is TRBJ2-1 and V is TRBV18; TCRdb proposes TRBD1, but this gene call is untestable without DNA. CDR3 size: 17 residues. The germline gives CDR1 KGHSH, CDR2 LQKENI.

This chain links TRBV2 with TRBJ2-1; the D call of TRBD2 rests on TCRdb alone, since no DNA is present to check it. This CDR3 comprises 14 residues. From germline, CDR1 is SNHLY and CDR2 FYNNEI. This CDR3 reads CATQPLAGGVEQFF.

This rearrangement joins TRBV20-1 to TRBJ1-1; TCRdb gives TRBD1 as the D gene, but with no DNA this cannot be confirmed. Germline V lookup: CDR1 DFQATT, CDR2 SNEGSKA (reference sequence). This CDR3 comprises 14 residues. The CDR3 sequence is CSARRQGVETEAFF.

The V gene is TRBV5-8, the J gene TRBJ2-7; without DNA, the TCRdb call of TRBD2 cannot be checked. CDR1 is SGHTS, CDR2 YDEGEE, per germline. The CDR3 has 17 residues. This chain's CDR3 is CASSYGLTGWASYEQYF.

The chain is built from TRBV6-2 or TRBV6-3 and TRBJ2-1; the TCRdb D gene call, TRBD2, has no DNA to confirm it. The CDR3 is 16 residues long. Germline V gene data show CDR1 as MNHEY and CDR2 as SVGEGT. This CDR3 is CASSRLSGRADNEQFF.

This sequence joins TRBV11-2 and TRBJ2-3; TCRdb selects TRBD1, and the lack of DNA leaves this call unchecked. The CDR3 consists of 17 residues. Germline CDR1 and CDR2: SGHAT and FQNNGV. The CDR3 loop is CASSIDTDRGPADTQYF.

V and J are TRBV7-9 and TRBJ1-4. The CDR3 runs to 14 residues. Germline-derived CDR1 and CDR2 are SEHNR and FQNEAQ (reference sequence). This CDR3 is CASSQGRDNEKLFF.

The chain carries TRBV27 and TRBJ2-5; no DNA is available, so the TRBD1 call from TCRdb remains unchecked. Germline values: CDR1 MNHEY, CDR2 SMNVEV (reference sequence). The CDR3 runs 16 residues. This CDR3 reads CASSLLGGQGLTTQYF.

V gene TRBV5-1 combines with J gene TRBJ2-3. The CDR3 is 15 residues long. The germline V gene encodes CDR1 SGHRS and CDR2 YFSETQ. The CDR3 loop is CASSLGTVVGDTQYF.

The chain employs TRBV3-1 and TRBJ2-1; the TRBD2 assignment by TCRdb is unverifiable without DNA. There are 16 residues in the CDR3. The germline V gene encodes CDR1 LGHDT and CDR2 YNNKEL (reference sequence). Here the CDR3 reads CASSGNGLADYNEQFF.